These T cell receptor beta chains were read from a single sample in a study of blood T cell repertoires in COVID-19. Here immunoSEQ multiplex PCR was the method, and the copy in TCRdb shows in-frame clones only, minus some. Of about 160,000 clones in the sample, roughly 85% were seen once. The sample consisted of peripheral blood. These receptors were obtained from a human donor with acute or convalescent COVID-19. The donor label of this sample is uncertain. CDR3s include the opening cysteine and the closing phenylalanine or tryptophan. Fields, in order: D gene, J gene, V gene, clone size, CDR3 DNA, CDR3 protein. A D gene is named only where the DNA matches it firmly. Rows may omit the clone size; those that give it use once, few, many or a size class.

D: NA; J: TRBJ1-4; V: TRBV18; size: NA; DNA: TGTGCCAGCTCGGAATCCAGGGGAACTAATGAAAAACTGTTTTTT; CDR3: CASSESRGTNEKLFF
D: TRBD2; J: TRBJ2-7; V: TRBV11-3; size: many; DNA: TGTGCCAGCAGCTCCCTCGTGGCGGGAGACTACGAGCAGTACTTC; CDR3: CASSSLVAGDYEQYF
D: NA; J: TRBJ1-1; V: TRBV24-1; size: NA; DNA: TGTGCCACCAGTGATTTTACAGGGCGTGCTTTCTTT; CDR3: CATSDFTGRAFF
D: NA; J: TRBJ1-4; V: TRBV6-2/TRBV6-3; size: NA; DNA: TGTGCCAGCAGTGCCCACCGGATTTCGGCGGGGGGGGTGTTTTTT; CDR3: CASSAHRISAGGVFF
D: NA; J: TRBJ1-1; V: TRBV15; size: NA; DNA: TGTGCCACCAGCTCCGGGGGGGGGAACACTGAAGCTTTCTTT; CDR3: CATSSGGGNTEAFF
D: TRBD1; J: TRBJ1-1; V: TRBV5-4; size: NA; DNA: TGTGCCAGCAGCCAAACAGGGGGCACTGAAGCTTTCTTT; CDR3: CASSQTGGTEAFF
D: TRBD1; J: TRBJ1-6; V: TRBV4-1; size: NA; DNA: TGCGCCAGCAGCCAAGTGGGACAGAGCTCCTATAATTCACCCCTCCACTTT; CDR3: CASSQVGQSSYNSPLHF
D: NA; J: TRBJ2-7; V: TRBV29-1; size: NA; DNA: TGCAGCACCCAGACAGGAGACGAGCAGTACTTC; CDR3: CSTQTGDEQYF
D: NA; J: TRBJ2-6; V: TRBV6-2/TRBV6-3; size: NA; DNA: TGTGCCAGCAGTTACTCGATCGCCGGGGACTCCCCTTCTGGGGCCAACGTCCTGACTTTC; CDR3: CASSYSIAGDSPSGANVLTF
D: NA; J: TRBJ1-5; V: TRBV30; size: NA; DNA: TGTGCCTGGACACCCTGGGGCTATAGCAATCAGCCCCAGCATTTT; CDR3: CAWTPWGYSNQPQHF
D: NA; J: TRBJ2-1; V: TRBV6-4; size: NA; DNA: TGTGCCAGCAGTGTTTGGCTCTACAATGAGCAGTTCTTC; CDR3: CASSVWLYNEQFF